The rows below give T cell receptor beta chains drawn from one sample of a study of T cell responses to AZD1222 COVID-19 vaccine. TCRdb keeps only in-frame clones here, not all; method: immunoSEQ multiplex PCR. The data hold roughly 70,000 clones, with 90% to 95% observed a single time. The input for sequencing was peripheral blood, taken 28 days after the second dose of the MenACWY control vaccine. All receptors derive from an adult who received the MenACWY meningococcal vaccine as a control. The conserved cysteine and the conserved F or W are not part of the CDR3 here.

ASSSGLAGKTGELF	TRBV9
ASSPRVFTDTQY	TRBV27
ASSQDQAQETQY	TRBV4-1
AWNGMTNEKLF	TRBV30
ASSPYNQPQH	TRBV18
ASSLRTVNTEAF	TRBV3-1/TRBV3-2
ASSQGAGYGYT	TRBV4-1
SASSAPSGAEEQY	TRBV20-1
ASRKTVYEQY	TRBV28
ASSLRESPGTDTQY	TRBV11-3
ASSPDSNNEQF	TRBV7-9
ASSPLNEAF	TRBV28
ASSVATMVNTEAF	TRBV9
AWSVGPTRAC	TRBV30
ASSLGMEPNYGYT	TRBV6-5
ASSSTVESYGYT	TRBV7-9
ATTPGQFTEQY	TRBV6-5
ASSPLDRRLSGNTIY	TRBV28
ASSLQGQGDRSPLH	TRBV7-8
ATGLGGGIGGYT	TRBV27
ASNDGQGQTEQY	TRBV5-1
SVRQGAYEQF	TRBV29-1
ASSESSPLAGITDTQY	TRBV10-1
ASSRLAGGPRKDEQY	TRBV6-6
AWSESYSAF	TRBV30
ASSLSVSLAGVPSSYNEQF	TRBV7-8
ASSLTTRTGELF	TRBV7-3
ASSPAGAPSTDTQY	TRBV6-6
ASSEPPGQGKPRGYT	TRBV6-1
ASSLRPGTEAF	TRBV12-3/TRBV12-4
ASSFRGPGGYEQY	TRBV28
ASSLGPGTDTQY	TRBV5-1
ASTDGGATEAF	TRBV12-3/TRBV12-4
ATDPAPIQGQPQH	TRBV10-3
ASSLGSSSNQPQH	TRBV5-5
ASSLLPSGAYEQY	TRBV7-2
ASSSTGGRTF	TRBV7-3
ASSTAAEGNQPQH	TRBV28
ASSSQTSYEQY	TRBV7-8
ASSLLGGYGYT	TRBV27
ASSPRTGGTNEKLF	TRBV4-3
ASSPGGAGNQPQH	TRBV18
ASSPHGAKTGELF	TRBV4-1
ASSLELGTGGEQY	TRBV27
ATSPQGEKLF	TRBV7-9
ASSSSGTSGLQPQH	TRBV27
ASTPLRASGSRVGGNEQF	TRBV27
ASSQQGALLYEQY	TRBV3-1/TRBV3-2